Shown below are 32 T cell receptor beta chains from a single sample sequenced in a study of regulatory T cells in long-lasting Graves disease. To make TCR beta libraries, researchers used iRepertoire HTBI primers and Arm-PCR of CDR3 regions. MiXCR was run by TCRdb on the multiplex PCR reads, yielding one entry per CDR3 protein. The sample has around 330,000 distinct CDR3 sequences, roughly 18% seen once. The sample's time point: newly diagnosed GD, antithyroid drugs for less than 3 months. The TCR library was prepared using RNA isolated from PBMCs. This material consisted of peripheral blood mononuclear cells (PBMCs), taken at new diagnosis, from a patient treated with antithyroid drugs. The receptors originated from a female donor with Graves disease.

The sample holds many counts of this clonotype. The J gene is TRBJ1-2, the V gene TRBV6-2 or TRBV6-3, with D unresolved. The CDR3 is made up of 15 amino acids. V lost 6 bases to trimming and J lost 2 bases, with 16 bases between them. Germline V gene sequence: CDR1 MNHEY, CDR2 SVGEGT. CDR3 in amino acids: CASRASRVGNYGYTF. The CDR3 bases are TGTGCCAGCAGAGCGTCGAGAGTAGGGAACTATGGCTACACCTTC.

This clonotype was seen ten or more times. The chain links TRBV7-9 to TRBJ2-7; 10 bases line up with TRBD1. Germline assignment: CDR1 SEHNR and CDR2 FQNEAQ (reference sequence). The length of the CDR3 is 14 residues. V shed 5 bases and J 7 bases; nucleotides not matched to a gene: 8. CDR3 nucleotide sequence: TGTGCCAGCAGCCCCCGGGACAGGGGTTGGGAGCAGTACTTC. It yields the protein CASSPRDRGWEQYF.

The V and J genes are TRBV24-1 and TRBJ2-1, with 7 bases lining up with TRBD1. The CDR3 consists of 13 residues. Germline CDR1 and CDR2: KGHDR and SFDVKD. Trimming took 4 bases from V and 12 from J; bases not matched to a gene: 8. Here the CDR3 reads CATSEGPRGWQFF. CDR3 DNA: TGTGCCACCAGTGAGGGCCCCAGGGGGTGGCAGTTCTTC.

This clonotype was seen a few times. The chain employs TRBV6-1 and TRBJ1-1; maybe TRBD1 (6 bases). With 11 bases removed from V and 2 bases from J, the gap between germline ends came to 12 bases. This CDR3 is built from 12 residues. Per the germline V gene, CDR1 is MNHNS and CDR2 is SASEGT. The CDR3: CAGRGANTEAFF. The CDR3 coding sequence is TGTGCCGGACGGGGGGCCAACACTGAAGCTTTCTTT.

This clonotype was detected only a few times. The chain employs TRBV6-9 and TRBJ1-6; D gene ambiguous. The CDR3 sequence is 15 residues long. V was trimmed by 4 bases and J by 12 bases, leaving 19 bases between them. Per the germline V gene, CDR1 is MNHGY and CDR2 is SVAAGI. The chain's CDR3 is CASSSPLARLGPLHF. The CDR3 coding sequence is TGTGCCAGCAGTTCCCCGCTTGCCCGTTTGGGACCCCTCCACTTT.

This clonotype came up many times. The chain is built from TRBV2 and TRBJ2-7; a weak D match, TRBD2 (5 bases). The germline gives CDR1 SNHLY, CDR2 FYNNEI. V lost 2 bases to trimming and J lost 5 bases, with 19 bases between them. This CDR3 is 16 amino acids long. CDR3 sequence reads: CASSERRAEGPDEQYF. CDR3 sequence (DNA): TGTGCCAGCAGTGAAAGGCGGGCCGAAGGCCCGGACGAGCAGTACTTC.

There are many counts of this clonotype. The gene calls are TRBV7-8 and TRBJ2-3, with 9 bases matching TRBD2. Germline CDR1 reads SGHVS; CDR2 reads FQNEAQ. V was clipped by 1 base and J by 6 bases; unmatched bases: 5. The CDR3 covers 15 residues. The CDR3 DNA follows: TGTGCCAGCAGCTTAGTGATAGCGGGAGATGATACGCAGTATTTT. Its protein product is CASSLVIAGDDTQYF. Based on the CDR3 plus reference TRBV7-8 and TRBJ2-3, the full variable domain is GAGVSQSPRYKVAKRGQDVALRCDPISGHVSLFWYQQALGQGPEFLTYFQNEAQLDKSGLPSDRFFAERPEGSVSTLKIQRTQQEDSAVYLCASSLVIAGDDTQYFGPGTRLTVL.

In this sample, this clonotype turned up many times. CDR3 region: CASRREGYSYEQYF. In nucleotides, the CDR3 is TGTGCCAGCAGGCGGGAGGGATACTCCTACGAGCAGTACTTC. V is TRBV27 and J is TRBJ2-7, with 9 bases that match TRBD2. The CDR3 has 14 residues. Losses at the gene ends were 6 bases for V and 0 bases for J; bases not matched to a gene: 3. Per germline, CDR1 MNHEY and CDR2 SMNVEV (reference sequence).

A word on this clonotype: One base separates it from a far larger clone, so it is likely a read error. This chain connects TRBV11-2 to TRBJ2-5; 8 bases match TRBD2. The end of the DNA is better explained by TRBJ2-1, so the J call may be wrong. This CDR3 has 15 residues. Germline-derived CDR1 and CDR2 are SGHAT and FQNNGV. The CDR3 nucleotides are TGTGCCAGCAGCTTTTTCGGGAGGGCCGGGATTGAGCAGTTCTTC. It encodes CASSFFGRAGIEQFF.

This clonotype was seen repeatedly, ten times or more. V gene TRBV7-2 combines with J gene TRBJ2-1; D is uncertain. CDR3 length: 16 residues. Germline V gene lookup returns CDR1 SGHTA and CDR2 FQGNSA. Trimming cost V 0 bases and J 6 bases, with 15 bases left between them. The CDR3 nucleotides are TGTGCCAGCAGCTTAGCGCCACCCCCTTGGGGCAATGAGCAGTTCTTC. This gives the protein CASSLAPPPWGNEQFF.

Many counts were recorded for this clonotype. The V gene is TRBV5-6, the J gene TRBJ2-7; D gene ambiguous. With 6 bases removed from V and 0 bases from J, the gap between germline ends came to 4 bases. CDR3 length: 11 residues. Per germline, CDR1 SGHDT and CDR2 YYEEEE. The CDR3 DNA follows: TGTGCCAGCACGGACTCCTACGAGCAGTACTTC. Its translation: CASTDSYEQYF.

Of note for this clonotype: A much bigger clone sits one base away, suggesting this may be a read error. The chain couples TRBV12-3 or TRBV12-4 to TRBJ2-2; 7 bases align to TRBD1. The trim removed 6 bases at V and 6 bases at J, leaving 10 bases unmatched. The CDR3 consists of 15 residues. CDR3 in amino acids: CASSTGTVAAGELFF. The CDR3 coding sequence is TGTGCCAGCAGCACTGGGACAGTTGCCGCCGGGGAGCTGTTTTTT.

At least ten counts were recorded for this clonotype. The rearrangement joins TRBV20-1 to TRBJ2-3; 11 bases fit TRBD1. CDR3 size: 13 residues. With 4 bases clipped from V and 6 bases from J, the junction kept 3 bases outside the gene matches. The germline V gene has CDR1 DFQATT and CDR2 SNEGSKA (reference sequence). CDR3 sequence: CSATRDRGDTQYF. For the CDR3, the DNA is TGCAGTGCTACCCGGGACAGGGGGGATACGCAGTATTTT.

The CDR3 sequence is CASSIGLDNYNEQFF. The DNA of the CDR3 is TGTGCCAGTAGTATAGGCCTAGATAATTACAATGAGCAGTTCTTC. The V gene is TRBV19, the J gene TRBJ2-1, with D hard to call. Deletions cut 1 base from V and 4 bases from J, with 11 bases between. The CDR3 sequence is 15 residues long. Germline CDR1 LNHDA, CDR2 SQIVND (reference sequence).

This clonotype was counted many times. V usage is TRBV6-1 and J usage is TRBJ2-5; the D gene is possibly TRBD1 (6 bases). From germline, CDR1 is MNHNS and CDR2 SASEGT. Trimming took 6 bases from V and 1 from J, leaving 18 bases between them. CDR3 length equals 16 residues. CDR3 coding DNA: TGTGCCAGCAGCCCCGATCAGGGGCCCCCCCAAGAGACCCAGTACTTC. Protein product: CASSPDQGPPQETQYF.

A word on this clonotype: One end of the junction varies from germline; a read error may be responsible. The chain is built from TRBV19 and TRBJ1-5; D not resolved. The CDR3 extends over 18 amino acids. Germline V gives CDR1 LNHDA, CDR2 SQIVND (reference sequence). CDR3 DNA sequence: TGTGCCGGTAGTATTCACTCCGGTTCCGGAGATGGCAATCAGCCCCAGCATTTT. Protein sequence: CAGSIHSGSGDGNQPQHF.

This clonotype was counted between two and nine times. CDR3 residues: CATSDLDEQFF. The CDR3, as DNA: TGTGCCACCAGTGATTTAGATGAGCAGTTCTTC. The V gene is TRBV24-1, the J gene TRBJ2-1; D remains ambiguous. V was shortened by 1 base and J by 8 bases, with 2 bases between the two germline ends. The CDR3 has 11 residues. CDR1 is KGHDR and CDR2 is SFDVKD in the germline V gene.

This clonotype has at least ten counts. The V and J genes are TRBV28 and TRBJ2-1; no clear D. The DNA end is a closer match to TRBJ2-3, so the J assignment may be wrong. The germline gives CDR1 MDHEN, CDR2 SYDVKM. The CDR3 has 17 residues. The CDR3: CASSFTPDPTDTDTQYF. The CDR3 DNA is TGTGCCAGCAGTTTCACACCCGACCCGACGGACACAGATACGCAGTATTTT.

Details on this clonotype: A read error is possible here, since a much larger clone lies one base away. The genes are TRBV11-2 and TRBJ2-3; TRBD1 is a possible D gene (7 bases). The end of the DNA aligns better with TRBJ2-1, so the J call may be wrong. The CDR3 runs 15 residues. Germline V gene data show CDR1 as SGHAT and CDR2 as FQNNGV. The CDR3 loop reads CASSRGTEPTYEQFF. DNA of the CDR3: TGTGCCAGCAGCCGGGGGACAGAGCCCACCTACGAGCAGTTCTTC.

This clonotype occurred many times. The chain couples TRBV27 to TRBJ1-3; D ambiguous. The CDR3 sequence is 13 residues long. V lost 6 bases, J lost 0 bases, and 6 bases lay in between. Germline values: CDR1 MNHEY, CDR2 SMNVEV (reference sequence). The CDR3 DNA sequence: TGTGCCAGCAGGGCACTCTCTGGAAACACCATATATTTT. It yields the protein CASRALSGNTIYF.

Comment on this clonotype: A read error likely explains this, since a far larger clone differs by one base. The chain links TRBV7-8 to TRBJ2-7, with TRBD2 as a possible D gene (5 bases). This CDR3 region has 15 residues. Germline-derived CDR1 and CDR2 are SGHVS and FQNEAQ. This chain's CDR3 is CASSTRTEFPYVQYF. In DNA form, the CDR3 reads TGTGCCAGCAGCACCCGGACTGAATTTCCGTACGTGCAGTACTTC.

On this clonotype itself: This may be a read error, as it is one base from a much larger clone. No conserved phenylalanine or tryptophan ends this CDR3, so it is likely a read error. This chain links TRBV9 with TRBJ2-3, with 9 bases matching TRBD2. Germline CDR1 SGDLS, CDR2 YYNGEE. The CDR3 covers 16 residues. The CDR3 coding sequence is TGTGCCAGCAGCGTAGTACCAGCGGGAGGCACAGGTACGCAGTATTCT. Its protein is CASSVVPAGGTGTQYS.

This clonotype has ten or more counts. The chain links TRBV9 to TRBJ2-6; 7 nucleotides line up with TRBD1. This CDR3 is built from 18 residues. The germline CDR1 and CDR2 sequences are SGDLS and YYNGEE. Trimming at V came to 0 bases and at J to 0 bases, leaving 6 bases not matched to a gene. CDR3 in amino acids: CASSVEGGLISGANVLTF. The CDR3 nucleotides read TGTGCCAGCAGCGTAGAAGGGGGCTTAATCTCTGGGGCCAACGTCCTGACTTTC.

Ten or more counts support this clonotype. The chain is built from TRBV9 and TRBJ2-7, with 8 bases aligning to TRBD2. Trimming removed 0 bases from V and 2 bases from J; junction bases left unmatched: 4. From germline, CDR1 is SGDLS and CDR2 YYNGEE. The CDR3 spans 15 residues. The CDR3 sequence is CASSVVAGPPYEQYF. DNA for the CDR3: TGTGCCAGCAGCGTAGTAGCGGGGCCCCCCTACGAGCAGTACTTC.

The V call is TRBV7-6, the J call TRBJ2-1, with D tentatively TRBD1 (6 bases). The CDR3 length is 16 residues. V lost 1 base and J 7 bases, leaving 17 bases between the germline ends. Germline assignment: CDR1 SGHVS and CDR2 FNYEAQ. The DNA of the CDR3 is TGTGCCAGCAGCTTAGATTGGCAGGGGTCAGGGAATGAGCAGTTCTTC. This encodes CASSLDWQGSGNEQFF.

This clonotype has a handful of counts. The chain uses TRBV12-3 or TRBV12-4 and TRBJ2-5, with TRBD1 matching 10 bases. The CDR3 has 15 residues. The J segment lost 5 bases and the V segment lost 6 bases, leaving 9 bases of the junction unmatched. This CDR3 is CASRHKTGGRETQYF. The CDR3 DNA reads TGTGCCAGCAGACACAAGACAGGGGGCAGGGAGACCCAGTACTTC.

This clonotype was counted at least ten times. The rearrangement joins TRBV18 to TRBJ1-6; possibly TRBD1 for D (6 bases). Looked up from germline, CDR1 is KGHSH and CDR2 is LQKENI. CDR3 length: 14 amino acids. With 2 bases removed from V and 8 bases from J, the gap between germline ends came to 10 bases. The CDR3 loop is CASSPRDNYSPLHF. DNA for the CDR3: TGTGCCAGCTCACCAAGGGACAACTATTCACCCCTCCACTTT.

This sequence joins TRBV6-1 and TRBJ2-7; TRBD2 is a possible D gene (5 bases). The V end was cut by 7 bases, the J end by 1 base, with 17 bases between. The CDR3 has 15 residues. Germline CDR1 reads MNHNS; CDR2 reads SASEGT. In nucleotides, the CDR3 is TGTGCCAGCACCTCGTCCACTCGGGGATCCTACGAGCAGTACTTC. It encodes CASTSSTRGSYEQYF.

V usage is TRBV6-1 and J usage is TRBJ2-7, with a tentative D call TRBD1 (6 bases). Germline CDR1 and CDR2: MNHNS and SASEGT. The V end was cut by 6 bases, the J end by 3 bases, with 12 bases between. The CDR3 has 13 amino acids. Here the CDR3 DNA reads TGTGCCAGCAGCGCAGGGGTCCACTACGAGCAGTACTTC. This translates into CASSAGVHYEQYF.

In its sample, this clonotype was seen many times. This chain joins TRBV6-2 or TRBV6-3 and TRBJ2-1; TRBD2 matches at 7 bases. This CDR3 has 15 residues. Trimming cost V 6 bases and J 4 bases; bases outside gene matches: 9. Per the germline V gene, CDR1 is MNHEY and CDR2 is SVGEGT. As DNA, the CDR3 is TGTGCCAGCAGGTCTGTAGCGGGCTTATACAATGAGCAGTTCTTC. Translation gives CASRSVAGLYNEQFF.

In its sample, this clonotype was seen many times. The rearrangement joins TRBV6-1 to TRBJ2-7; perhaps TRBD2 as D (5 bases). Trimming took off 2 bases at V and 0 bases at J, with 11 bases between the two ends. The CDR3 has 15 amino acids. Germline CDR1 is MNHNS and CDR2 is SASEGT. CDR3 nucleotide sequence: TGTGCCAGCAGTGAACTACTAGGGAGCTCCTACGAGCAGTACTTC. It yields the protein CASSELLGSSYEQYF.

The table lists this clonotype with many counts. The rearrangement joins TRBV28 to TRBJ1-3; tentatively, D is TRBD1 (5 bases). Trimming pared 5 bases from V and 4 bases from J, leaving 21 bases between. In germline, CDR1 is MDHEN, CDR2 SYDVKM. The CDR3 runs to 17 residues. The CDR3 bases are TGTGCCAGCAGTCGGGACCCGCCCAGGGTTGCAGGAAACACCATATATTTT. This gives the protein CASSRDPPRVAGNTIYF.